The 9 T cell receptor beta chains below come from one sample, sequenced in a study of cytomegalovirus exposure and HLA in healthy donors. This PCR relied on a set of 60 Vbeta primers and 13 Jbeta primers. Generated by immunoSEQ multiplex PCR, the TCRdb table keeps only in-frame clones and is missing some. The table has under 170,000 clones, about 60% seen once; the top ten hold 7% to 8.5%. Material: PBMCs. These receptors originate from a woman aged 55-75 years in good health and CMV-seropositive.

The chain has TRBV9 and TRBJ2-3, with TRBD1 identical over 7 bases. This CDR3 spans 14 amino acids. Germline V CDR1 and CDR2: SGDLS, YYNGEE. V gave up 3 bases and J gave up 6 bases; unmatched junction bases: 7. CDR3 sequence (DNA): TGTGCCAGCAGCGCCCGACAGGGATCGGATACGCAGTATTTT. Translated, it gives CASSARQGSDTQYF.

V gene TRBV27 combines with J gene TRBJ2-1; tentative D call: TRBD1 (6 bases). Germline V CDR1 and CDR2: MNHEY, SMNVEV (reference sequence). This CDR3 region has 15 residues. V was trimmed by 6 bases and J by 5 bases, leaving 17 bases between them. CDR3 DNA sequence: TGTGCCAGCAGGCCCGATCCAGGACAGAACAATGAGCAGTTCTTC. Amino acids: CASRPDPGQNNEQFF.

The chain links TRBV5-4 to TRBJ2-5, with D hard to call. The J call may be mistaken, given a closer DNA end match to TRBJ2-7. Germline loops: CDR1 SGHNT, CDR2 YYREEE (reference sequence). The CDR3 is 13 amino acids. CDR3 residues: CASSFGPTYEQYF. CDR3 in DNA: TGTGCCAGCAGCTTTGGGCCCACCTACGAGCAGTACTTC.

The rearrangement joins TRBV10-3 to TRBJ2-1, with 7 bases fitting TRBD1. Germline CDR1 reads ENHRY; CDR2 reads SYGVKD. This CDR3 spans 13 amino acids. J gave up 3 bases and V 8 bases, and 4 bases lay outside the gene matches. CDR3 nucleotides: TGTGCCATCTCCCGGGACAGCTACAATGAGCAGTTCTTC. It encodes CAISRDSYNEQFF.

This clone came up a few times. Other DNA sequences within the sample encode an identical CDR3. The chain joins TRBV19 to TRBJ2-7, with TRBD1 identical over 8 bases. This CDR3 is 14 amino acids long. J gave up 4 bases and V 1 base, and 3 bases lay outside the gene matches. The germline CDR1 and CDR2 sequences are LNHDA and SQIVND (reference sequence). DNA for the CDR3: TGTGCCAGTAGTATAGGACAGGGGACGTACGAGCAGTACTTC. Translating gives CASSIGQGTYEQYF.

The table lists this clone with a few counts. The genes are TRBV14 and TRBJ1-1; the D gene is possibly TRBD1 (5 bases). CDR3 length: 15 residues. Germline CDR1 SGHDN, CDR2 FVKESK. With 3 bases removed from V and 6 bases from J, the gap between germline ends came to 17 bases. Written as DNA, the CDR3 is TGTGCCAGCAGCCAGCCGGGTTGGGGCGCCCCTGAAGCTTTCTTT. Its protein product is CASSQPGWGAPEAFF. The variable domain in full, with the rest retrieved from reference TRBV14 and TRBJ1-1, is EAGVTQFPSHSVIEKGQTVTLRCDPISGHDNLYWYRRVMGKEIKFLLHFVKESKQDESGMPNNRFLAERTGGTYSTLKVQPAELEDSGVYFCASSQPGWGAPEAFFGQGTRLTVV.

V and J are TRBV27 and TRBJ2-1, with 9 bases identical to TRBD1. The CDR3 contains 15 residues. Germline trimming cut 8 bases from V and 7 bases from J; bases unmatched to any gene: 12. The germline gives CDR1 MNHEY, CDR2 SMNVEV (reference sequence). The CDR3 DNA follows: TGTGCCAGCCGGACAGGGGCTCACCTGGGGAATGAGCAGTTCTTC. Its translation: CASRTGAHLGNEQFF.

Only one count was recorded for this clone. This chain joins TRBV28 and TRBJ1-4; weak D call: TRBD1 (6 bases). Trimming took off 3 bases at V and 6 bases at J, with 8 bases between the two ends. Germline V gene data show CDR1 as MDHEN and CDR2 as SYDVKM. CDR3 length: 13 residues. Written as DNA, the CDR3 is TGTGCCAGCAGTTTGGGGGCAGATGAAAAACTGTTTTTT. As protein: CASSLGADEKLFF.

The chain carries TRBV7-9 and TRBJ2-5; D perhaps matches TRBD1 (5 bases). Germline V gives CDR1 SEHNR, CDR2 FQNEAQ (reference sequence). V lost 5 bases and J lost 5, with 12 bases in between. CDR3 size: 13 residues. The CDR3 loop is CASSLGAEETQYF. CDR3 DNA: TGTGCCAGCAGCCTTGGGGCGGAGGAGACCCAGTACTTC.